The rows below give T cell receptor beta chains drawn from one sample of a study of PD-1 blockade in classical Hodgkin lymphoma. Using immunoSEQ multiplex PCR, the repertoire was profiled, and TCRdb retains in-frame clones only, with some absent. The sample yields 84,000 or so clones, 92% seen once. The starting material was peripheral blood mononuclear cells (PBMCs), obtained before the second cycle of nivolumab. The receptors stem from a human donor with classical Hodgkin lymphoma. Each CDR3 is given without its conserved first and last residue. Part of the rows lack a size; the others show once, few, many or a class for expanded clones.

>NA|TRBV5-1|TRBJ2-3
ASSHPGLPSTDTQY
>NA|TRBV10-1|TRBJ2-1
ASGPGGSVQDEQF
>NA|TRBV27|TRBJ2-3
ASSYSSTDTQY
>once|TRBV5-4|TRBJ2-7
ASNLAGSPYEQY
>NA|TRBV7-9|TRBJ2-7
ASSLAGGLTHEQY
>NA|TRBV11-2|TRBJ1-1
ASSLAGQGKNTEAF
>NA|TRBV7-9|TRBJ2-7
ASTPVGGGSYEQY
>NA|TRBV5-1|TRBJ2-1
ASSLEQSSYNEQF
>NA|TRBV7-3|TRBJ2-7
ASSPWGGSYEQY
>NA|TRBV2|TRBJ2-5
ASSGLALNTKETQY
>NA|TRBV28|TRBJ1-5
ASSQRDSRFSNQPQH
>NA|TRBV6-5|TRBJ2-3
ASSSGGALGDTQY
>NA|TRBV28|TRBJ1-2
ASRGGTGINYGYT
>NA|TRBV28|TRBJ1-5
ASSFRTFIQPQH
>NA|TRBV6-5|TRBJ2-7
ASSPQGGRLEQY
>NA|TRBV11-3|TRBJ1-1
ASSTRTGKGEAF